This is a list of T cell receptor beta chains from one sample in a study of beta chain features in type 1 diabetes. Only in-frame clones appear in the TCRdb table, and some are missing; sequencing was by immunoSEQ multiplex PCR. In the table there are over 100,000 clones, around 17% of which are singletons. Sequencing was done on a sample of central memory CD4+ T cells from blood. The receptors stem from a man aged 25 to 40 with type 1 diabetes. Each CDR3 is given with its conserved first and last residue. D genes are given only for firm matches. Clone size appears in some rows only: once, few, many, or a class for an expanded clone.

CASSGGTATYEQYF	TGTGCCAGCAGTGGCGGGACTGCCACCTACGAGCAGTACTTC	TRBV2	TRBJ2-7	-	-
CAISESVRSGALTDTQYF	TGTGCCATCAGTGAGTCAGTTCGGAGCGGTGCCCTGACAGATACGCAGTATTTT	TRBV10-3	TRBJ2-3	-	-
CASSQDSTNEKLFF	TGTGCCAGCAGCCAAGATTCGACTAATGAAAAACTGTTTTTT	TRBV14	TRBJ1-4	-	few
CASSPGQGAGPVYF	TGTGCTAGCAGCCCAGGACAGGGGGCCGGCCCTGTATACTTT	TRBV7-7	TRBJ2-3	TRBD1	-
CASSLLTGTTGDTQYF	TGTGCCAGCAGTTTGTTGACCGGGACCACCGGAGATACGCAGTATTTT	TRBV7-2	TRBJ2-3	-	-
CASSVGQGNSPLHF	TGTGCCAGCAGCGTAGGACAGGGGAATTCACCCCTCCACTTT	TRBV9	TRBJ1-6	TRBD1	few
CATSSAPRGRYNEQFF	TGTGCCACCAGCAGCGCCCCGAGGGGCCGGTACAATGAGCAGTTCTTC	TRBV15	TRBJ2-1	-	-
CASSTTGSNYGYTF	TGTGCCAGTAGTACGACAGGCTCTAACTATGGCTACACCTTC	TRBV19	TRBJ1-2	-	-
CASSLGQGGIDTQYF	TGCGCCAGCAGCTTGGGACAGGGAGGTATAGATACGCAGTATTTT	TRBV5-1	TRBJ2-3	-	-
CASSGLLAGGPRLETQYF	TGTGCCAGCAGTGGGCTTCTAGCGGGGGGGCCGCGGTTAGAGACCCAGTACTTC	TRBV2	TRBJ2-5	TRBD2	few
CASSEFGMASTDTQYF	TGTGCCAGCAGTGAATTCGGGATGGCTAGCACAGATACGCAGTATTTT	TRBV25-1	TRBJ2-3	-	-